This entry lists 11 T cell receptor beta chains sequenced from one sample in a study of PD-L1 blockade in urothelial cancer. Documented time point: peripheral blood 6 weeks after treatment start. TCRdb's table, derived via immunoSEQ multiplex PCR, lists solely in-frame clones and lacks some. The data show 45,000 to 55,000 clones, 70% to 90% seen once. The sequencing used PBMCs, collected around atezolizumab (anti-PD-L1) treatment. These receptors were collected from a man aged 50 or older with urothelial cancer.

V is TRBV4-1 and J is TRBJ2-1; 8 bases fit TRBD2. CDR3 length: 18 amino acids. V gave up 4 bases and J gave up 1 base; unmatched junction bases: 12. Per germline, CDR1 MGHRA and CDR2 YSYEKL. This chain's CDR3 is CASSRWVASGRSYNEQFF. CDR3 coding DNA: TGCGCCAGCAGCCGATGGGTGGCGAGCGGGAGATCCTACAATGAGCAGTTCTTC.

The CDR3 DNA sequence: TGTGCCAGCAGTTACGGACTAGCAAACACCGGGGAGCTGTTTTTT. Protein: CASSYGLANTGELFF. The chain links TRBV6-5 to TRBJ2-2; 8 bases are shared with TRBD2. Trimming cost V 2 bases and J 2 bases; bases outside gene matches: 1. The germline gives CDR1 MNHEY, CDR2 SVGAGI. This CDR3 contains 15 residues.

This clone was counted between two and nine times. The chain joins TRBV10-2 to TRBJ2-6, with 7 bases identical to TRBD1. Germline V gene lookup returns CDR1 WSHSY and CDR2 SAAADI. The junction had 7 bases not matched to a gene; V was cut back by 2 bases and J by 3 bases. This CDR3 contains 17 residues. This CDR3 is CASSESTGVGGANVLTF. The CDR3 DNA sequence: TGCGCCAGCAGTGAGAGCACAGGGGTAGGTGGGGCCAACGTCCTGACTTTC.

The chain couples TRBV5-6 to TRBJ1-6; TRBD1 matches at 9 bases. Germline V gives CDR1 SGHDT, CDR2 YYEEEE. The CDR3 runs 16 residues. J was trimmed by 3 bases and V by 5 bases; bases with no gene match: 6. For the CDR3, the DNA is TGTGCCAGCAGTGGGACAGGGACAGGCTATAATTCACCCCTCCACTTT. Translated, it gives CASSGTGTGYNSPLHF.

This chain connects TRBV7-9 to TRBJ2-3, with 8 bases fitting TRBD2. Germline CDR1 and CDR2: SEHNR and FQNEAQ (reference sequence). The ends lost 3 bases at V and 4 bases at J; junction bases unmatched: 3. This CDR3 comprises 14 residues. CDR3 in amino acids: CASSFWTSSDTQYF. CDR3 DNA sequence: TGTGCCAGCAGCTTCTGGACTAGCTCAGATACGCAGTATTTT. Filled out from reference TRBV7-9 and TRBJ2-3, the complete variable domain reads DTGVSQNPRHKITKRGQNVTFRCDPISEHNRLYWYRQTLGQGPEFLTYFQNEAQLEKSRLLSDRFSAERPKGSFSTLEIQRTEQGDSAMYLCASSFWTSSDTQYFGPGTRLTVL.

This rearrangement joins TRBV6-5 to TRBJ1-2; weak D call: TRBD1 (6 bases). The CDR3 runs 14 residues. Trimming removed 7 bases at V and 5 bases at J, with 17 bases between. The germline CDR1 and CDR2 sequences are MNHEY and SVGAGI. CDR3 in DNA: TGTGCCAGCACCCAAGGGGGGGGACCTTATGGCTACACCTTC. Its protein product is CASTQGGGPYGYTF.

This clone appeared once. The rearrangement joins TRBV9 to TRBJ2-7; 7 positions agree with TRBD2. The CDR3 extends over 15 amino acids. Unmatched junction bases numbered 9, after V lost 0 bases and J lost 6 bases. Germline V CDR1 and CDR2: SGDLS, YYNGEE. CDR3 bases: TGTGCCAGCAGCGTAGACCAGGGAGGGAAGGGCGAGCAGTACTTC. It encodes CASSVDQGGKGEQYF.

This chain joins TRBV11-3 and TRBJ2-2; D not resolved. V lost 5 bases, J lost 1 base, and 8 bases lay in between. The V gene's germline CDR1 is SGHNT and CDR2 YENEEA. There are 14 residues in the CDR3. DNA of the CDR3: TGTGCCAGCAGCGTCCACAGGAACACCGGGGAGCTGTTTTTT. This sequence encodes CASSVHRNTGELFF.

This clone was seen just once. V is TRBV6-1 and J is TRBJ1-2; 9 bases line up with TRBD1. The CDR3 covers 13 residues. The V gene end was trimmed by 3 bases and the J gene end by 4 bases; junction bases not matched to a gene: 0. Germline CDR1 reads MNHNS; CDR2 reads SASEGT. The CDR3 spells CASSETGGYGYTF. The DNA for the CDR3 is TGTGCCAGCAGTGAGACAGGGGGCTATGGCTACACCTTC.

The rearrangement uses TRBV4-3 and TRBJ1-3; D is possibly TRBD1 (6 bases). The CDR3 length is 13 residues. The germline V and J ends were trimmed by 4 bases and 4 bases, with 8 bases remaining between them. Germline CDR1 and CDR2: LGHNA and YSLEER. CDR3 nucleotide sequence: TGCGCCAGCAGCCGGACAGAAGGAAACACCATATATTTT. Protein product: CASSRTEGNTIYF.

The gene calls are TRBV6-1 and TRBJ2-5; D possibly corresponds to TRBD1 (5 bases). V lost 2 bases and J lost 4, with 14 bases in between. The V gene's germline CDR1 is MNHNS and CDR2 SASEGT. The CDR3 length is 15 residues. In DNA, the CDR3 is TGTGCCAGCAGTGAACGGGCAGGGCCGATAGAGACCCAGTACTTC. This encodes CASSERAGPIETQYF.